This T cell receptor beta chain was recorded in a study of cytomegalovirus exposure and HLA in healthy donors. This CDR3 has 16 residues. Losses at the gene ends were 3 bases for V and 0 bases for J; bases not matched to a gene: 5. Germline V gene data show CDR1 as SGDLS and CDR2 as YYNGEE. PCR involved 60 Vbeta and 13 Jbeta primers. Measured with immunoSEQ multiplex PCR; TCRdb has only the in-frame clones, and not every one. This sample has some 120,000 clones, with about four fifths found just once. The chain links TRBV9 to TRBJ2-2, with 7 bases identical to TRBD1. Sequencing was done on a sample of PBMCs. The source is a human donor in good health. CDR3 sequence: CASSAFGQANTGELFF. The CDR3 nucleotides are TGTGCCAGCAGCGCCTTCGGACAGGCGAACACCGGGGAGCTGTTTTTT.